Following are 10 T cell receptor beta chains from one sample sequenced in a study of shared clonotypes between healthy human individuals. This table comes from immunoSEQ multiplex PCR, and its TCRdb copy is limited to in-frame clones, with some not included. The sample has millions of clones, 95% seen once; the top ten hold more than 0.1%. What was sequenced was naive CD4+ T cells sorted from blood. Subset of the sample: CD45RA+ positively selected. All receptors derive from a young man in good health.

V usage is TRBV6-1 and J usage is TRBJ2-7; the D gene is possibly TRBD1 (5 bases). From germline, CDR1 is MNHNS and CDR2 SASEGT. V lost 6 bases to trimming and J lost 5 bases, with 17 bases between them. The CDR3 has 14 residues. The CDR3 region has the DNA TGTGCCAGCAGCGGCGGCAGGGATGTCAACGAGCAGTACTTC. This codes for CASSGGRDVNEQYF.

The chain joins TRBV6-5 to TRBJ2-2; no reliable D call. The CDR3 covers 14 residues. The germline V gene encodes CDR1 MNHEY and CDR2 SVGAGI. Trimming pared 8 bases from V and 3 bases from J, leaving 13 bases between. CDR3 sequence (DNA): TGTGCCAGCTGTCTAGGTCCAGACACCGGGGAGCTGTTTTTT. Its protein is CASCLGPDTGELFF.

The J gene is TRBJ1-2, the V gene TRBV9, with a tentative D call TRBD1 (5 bases). V was pared by 10 bases and J by 5 bases, with 15 bases between. This CDR3 contains 12 residues. Germline lookup yields CDR1 SGDLS and CDR2 YYNGEE. The CDR3 region has the DNA TGTGCCTCCGCGGGGGGAAGTTATGGCTACACCTTC. Amino acids: CASAGGSYGYTF.

The chain combines TRBV5-1 with TRBJ2-1; D unresolved. Trimming took off 4 bases at V and 0 bases at J, with 8 bases between the two ends. CDR1 is SGHRS and CDR2 is YFSETQ in the germline V gene. The CDR3 is 14 residues long. The CDR3 region is CASSKESSYNEQFF. Here the CDR3 DNA reads TGCGCCAGCAGCAAGGAAAGCTCCTACAATGAGCAGTTCTTC.

This clone is a singleton in its sample. The CDR3 here is CASSFVLPYSNQPQHF. In DNA, the CDR3 is TGCGCCAGCAGCTTTGTGTTACCCTATAGCAATCAGCCCCAGCATTTT. The chain links TRBV5-1 to TRBJ1-5, with no clear D. Trimming shortened V by 2 bases and J by 0 bases, and 12 bases separated the two germline ends. CDR1 and CDR2 from the germline V gene are SGHRS and YFSETQ. This CDR3 spans 16 amino acids.

The V and J genes are TRBV6-1 and TRBJ2-3; D could derive from TRBD1 or TRBD2 (6 bases each). Trimming pared 7 bases from V and 3 bases from J, leaving 14 bases between. The CDR3 runs to 14 residues. Germline CDR1 MNHNS, CDR2 SASEGT. CDR3 loop: CASKGGISTDTQYF. In DNA, the CDR3 is TGTGCCAGCAAGGGGGGAATTAGTACAGATACGCAGTATTTT.

This clone occurred a few times. The chain uses TRBV9 and TRBJ1-1; D uncertain. The germline V gene encodes CDR1 SGDLS and CDR2 YYNGEE. The length of the CDR3 is 11 residues. V was pared by 0 bases and J by 8 bases, with 5 bases between. The CDR3 coding sequence is TGTGCCAGCAGCGTAGTGGAAGAAGCTTTCTTT. Translated, it gives CASSVVEEAFF.

For this clone: Additional DNA sequences in this sample encode the identical CDR3. V usage is TRBV5-1 and J usage is TRBJ2-3; D is ambiguous. Germline V gives CDR1 SGHRS, CDR2 YFSETQ. CDR3 length: 12 amino acids. V was pared by 1 base and J by 0 bases, with 0 bases between. CDR3 amino acids: CASSLSTDTQYF. As DNA, the CDR3 is TGCGCCAGCAGCTTGAGCACAGATACGCAGTATTTT.

In this sample, this clone turned up a few times. The chain is built from TRBV2 and TRBJ2-1, with no clear D. This CDR3 contains 14 residues. The ends were cut back, 4 bases at V and 0 bases at J, with 7 bases in the middle. Germline loops: CDR1 SNHLY, CDR2 FYNNEI. DNA of the CDR3: TGTGCCAGCAGTGTCAGCAGCTCCTACAATGAGCAGTTCTTC. This sequence encodes CASSVSSSYNEQFF.

The genes are TRBV5-1 and TRBJ1-1; D may be TRBD1 (5 bases). CDR3 length: 14 amino acids. CDR1 SGHRS and CDR2 YFSETQ come from the germline V gene. The V end lost 6 bases, the J end lost 4 bases, and 16 bases lay between the germline ends. The CDR3 reads CASTSTLGGTEAFF. In DNA, the CDR3 is TGCGCCAGCACATCCACGTTGGGGGGCACTGAAGCTTTCTTT.